This T cell receptor (beta chain) is from a study of Ad26.COV2.S vaccination and SARS-CoV-2 variants. The wider study: Donor was assigned to the Ad26.COV2.S arm of trial COV1001.

Treatment of the sample: about 20 received Ad26.COV2.S at low or high dose, single or two shots; roughly five received placebo; per-sample allocation not given. On day 63 after the first injection, vaccine and placebo recipients gave samples. What was given as vaccine was an Ad26 vector encoding Wuhan-strain SARS-CoV-2 spike. This clone was counted only a few times. Antigen unknown. Notes on the study in general: TCR breadth and depth analyses may have underestimated total T cell responses. Vaccine and placebo recipients had comparable breadth of non-spike TCRs.

This CDR3 spans 15 amino acids. Germline CDR1 SGDLS, CDR2 YYNGEE. The germline V and J ends were trimmed by 1 base and 2 bases, with 10 bases remaining between them. Assay used: immunoSEQ multiplex PCR; TCRdb lists only in-frame clones, some missing. Of 300,000 to 350,000 clones listed, more than 70% are singletons. This chain links TRBV9 with TRBJ1-5; no clear D gene. This TCR was sampled from a person aged 18 to 65 who received the Ad26.COV2.S COVID-19 vaccine or a placebo. Here the sequenced sample was peripheral blood, taken in a trial of Ad26.COV2.S vaccine versus placebo. This CDR3 reads CASSVFTQRNQPQHF. The CDR3 DNA sequence: TGTGCCAGCAGCGTATTTACACAACGCAATCAGCCCCAGCATTTT.